The sequence of this T cell receptor (beta chain) was determined in a study of blood T cell repertoires in COVID-19. Profiled with immunoSEQ multiplex PCR; TCRdb holds only in-frame clones, not every one. Here the sample spans fewer than 400,000 clones, approximately 83% being singletons. V lost 1 base to trimming and J lost 3 bases; unmatched junction nucleotides: 8. The germline gives CDR1 MGHRA, CDR2 YSYEKL. CDR3 length equals 17 residues. V and J are TRBV4-1 and TRBJ2-5, with 10 bases lining up with TRBD2. The clonotype was recovered from a man younger than 45 who had recovered from COVID-19. Sequencing was carried out using PBMCs or T cells enriched from blood (not recorded which). The CDR3 protein is CASSQGITAGGEETQYF. The CDR3 bases are TGCGCCAGCAGCCAAGGGATCACAGCGGGGGGGGAAGAGACCCAGTACTTC.